What follows describes a single T cell receptor beta chain. Its target is not known. The study drew the donors from its approximately 110-subject validation cohort, separate from the approximately 700-subject first cohort. Repertoires were generated with immunoSEQ multiplex PCR, while TCRdb's copy carries only in-frame clones and drops some. The sample holds 50,000 or so clones; over 85% are singletons and the top ten take roughly 8%. This record comes from a study of cytomegalovirus exposure and HLA in healthy donors. Study-level points and caveats: With high specificity and sensitivity, the classifier reportedly diagnosed cytomegalovirus status. TCR sequences were mostly rare, though some public TCRs occurred in many donors. The investigators catalogued some 160 TCR beta chains as cytomegalovirus-associated.

This sequence was found in a woman aged 18-29 years in good health and CMV-seropositive. The sequencing sample was made of PBMCs.

Written as DNA, the CDR3 is TGTGCCAGCAGCAAGGTTGGGACAGGGGGCACAGATACGCAGTATTTT. Its translation: CASSKVGTGGTDTQYF. The V and J genes are TRBV5-6 and TRBJ2-3, with 10 bases lining up with TRBD1. This CDR3 comprises 16 residues. The trim removed 4 bases at V and 1 base at J, leaving 6 bases unmatched. Germline CDR1 reads SGHDT; CDR2 reads YYEEEE.